The 28 T cell receptor beta chains listed next were all sequenced from one sample in a study of T cell responses to AZD1222 COVID-19 vaccine. Clones were sequenced by immunoSEQ multiplex PCR, and TCRdb holds only the in-frame ones, with some missing. The table has about 90,000 clones, 85% seen once; the top ten hold more than 3.5%. The sequencing here drew on peripheral blood, taken 28 days after the second AZD1222 dose. The receptors here all came from an adult who received the AZD1222 COVID-19 vaccine.

V is TRBV19 and J is TRBJ1-2; D gene ambiguous. Germline CDR1 and CDR2: LNHDA and SQIVND (reference sequence). Trimming took 7 bases from V and 5 from J, leaving 20 bases between them. This CDR3 has 15 amino acids. The CDR3 region is CASMGPARTPYGYTF. The CDR3 DNA is TGTGCCAGTATGGGCCCCGCAAGAACCCCATATGGCTACACCTTC.

The V and J genes are TRBV6-5 and TRBJ1-1; D uncertain. V shed 8 bases and J shed 7 bases, with 14 bases lying between them. Germline V gene sequence: CDR1 MNHEY, CDR2 SVGAGI. The CDR3 is 12 amino acids. CDR3 sequence (DNA): TGTGCCAGCCCCGACCACACACTTGAAGCTTTCTTT. It yields the protein CASPDHTLEAFF.

This clone was counted only a few times. The rearrangement links TRBV6-5 to TRBJ1-4; a possible D gene is TRBD1 (6 bases). CDR3 length: 14 amino acids. Trimming removed 6 bases from V and 8 bases from J, with 16 bases in between. The germline CDR1 and CDR2 sequences are MNHEY and SVGAGI. CDR3 sequence: CASSSRGGEEKLFF. The CDR3 bases are TGTGCCAGCAGCTCCCGGGGGGGCGAAGAAAAACTGTTTTTT.

DNA of the CDR3: TGTGCCAGCAGTCTGCTAGGGCTCGGAAACACCATATATTTT. It translates to CASSLLGLGNTIYF. This sequence joins TRBV6-5 and TRBJ1-3; unclear D gene. This CDR3 is 14 amino acids long. Germline V gene sequence: CDR1 MNHEY, CDR2 SVGAGI. V lost 5 bases, J lost 4 bases, and 12 bases lay in between.

The V and J genes are TRBV7-9 and TRBJ2-6, with 8 bases matching TRBD1. From germline, CDR1 is SEHNR and CDR2 FQNEAQ (reference sequence). CDR3 length: 17 residues. Trimming removed 5 bases from V and 0 bases from J; junction bases left unmatched: 6. CDR3 in DNA: TGTGCCAGCAGCCAGACAGGGGCCTACTCTGGGGCCAACGTCCTGACTTTC. Amino acid sequence: CASSQTGAYSGANVLTF.

This clone was recorded only once. The chain uses TRBV5-5 and TRBJ2-7; D is unclear. CDR1 and CDR2 (germline): SGHKS, YYEKEE (reference sequence). The CDR3 extends over 14 amino acids. Trimming took 1 base from V and 3 from J, leaving 11 bases between them. The CDR3 DNA follows: TGTGCCAGCAGCTTGAGGATAGGGCTCTACGAGCAGTACTTC. Protein sequence: CASSLRIGLYEQYF.

The rearrangement links TRBV27 to TRBJ2-7, with D possibly being TRBD1 (6 bases). Germline V CDR1 and CDR2: MNHEY, SMNVEV (reference sequence). Trimming left V 4 bases short and J 10 bases short, with 14 bases between. There are 12 residues in the CDR3. CDR3: CASSSNTGPQYF. The CDR3 nucleotides are TGTGCCAGCAGTTCAAATACAGGGCCCCAGTACTTC.

V and J are TRBV3-1 (or the pseudogene TRBV3-2) and TRBJ1-1, with 9 bases matching TRBD1. CDR1 and CDR2 from the germline V gene are LGHDT and YNNKEL (reference sequence). This CDR3 contains 14 residues. The V gene end was trimmed by 3 bases and the J gene end by 10 bases; junction bases not matched to a gene: 9. CDR3 sequence: CASSHSTGGAAAFF. The DNA for the CDR3 is TGTGCCAGCAGCCATTCGACAGGGGGGGCGGCAGCTTTCTTT.

This chain links TRBV4-1 with TRBJ2-7, with 7 positions matching TRBD2. The trim removed 5 bases at V and 4 bases at J, leaving 5 bases unmatched. CDR3 length equals 13 residues. In germline, CDR1 is MGHRA, CDR2 YSYEKL. The CDR3 protein is CASSVRLAYEQYF. In nucleotides, the CDR3 is TGCGCCAGCAGCGTCCGACTAGCTTACGAGCAGTACTTC.

This clone was seen a few times. This chain links TRBV12-3 or TRBV12-4 with TRBJ2-2; no firm D call. The CDR3 totals 12 residues. The germline V and J ends were trimmed by 3 bases and 7 bases, with 6 bases remaining between them. This CDR3 is CASSFMIGELFF. In DNA, the CDR3 is TGTGCCAGCAGTTTTATGATCGGGGAGCTGTTTTTT.

V and J are TRBV2 and TRBJ2-7, with D unresolved. Germline values: CDR1 SNHLY, CDR2 FYNNEI. Between the trimmed V and J ends, which lost 5 bases and 1 base, there was a span of 6 bases. This CDR3 is built from 12 residues. The CDR3 reads CASSSQSYEQYF. As DNA, the CDR3 is TGTGCCAGCAGTTCCCAATCCTACGAGCAGTACTTC. Supplemented by reference TRBV2 and TRBJ2-7, the full variable domain reads EPEVTQTPSHQVTQMGQEVILRCVPISNHLYFYWYRQILGQKVEFLVSFYNNEISEKSEIFDDQFSVERPDGSNFTLKIRSTKLEDSAMYFCASSSQSYEQYFGPGTRLTVT.

The rearrangement links TRBV2 to TRBJ1-1, with D unclear. Trimming cost V 6 bases and J 8 bases, with 10 bases left between them. Per the germline V gene, CDR1 is SNHLY and CDR2 is FYNNEI. This CDR3 spans 11 amino acids. DNA for the CDR3: TGTGCCAGCAGCCCACTCGCCGAAGCTTTCTTT. It specifies CASSPLAEAFF.

J is TRBJ1-6 and V is TRBV19, with 8 bases identical to TRBD1. V lost 3 bases and J lost 10; bases outside the gene matches: 8. The CDR3 contains 15 residues. Germline V gene data show CDR1 as LNHDA and CDR2 as SQIVND (reference sequence). The CDR3 nucleotides read TGTGCCAGTAGTATCGGGGGACAGGATTTCTCACCCCTCCACTTT. Amino acids: CASSIGGQDFSPLHF.

This sequence joins TRBV28 and TRBJ1-1; D might be TRBD1 (6 bases). The CDR3 has 14 amino acids. Trimming took off 3 bases at V and 5 bases at J, with 13 bases between the two ends. CDR1 and CDR2 (germline): MDHEN, SYDVKM. Here the CDR3 reads CASSFWQGKTEAFF. For the CDR3, the DNA is TGTGCCAGCAGTTTTTGGCAGGGGAAGACTGAAGCTTTCTTT.

The chain recombines TRBV5-8 with TRBJ1-5; D uncertain. Germline V gene data show CDR1 as SGHTS and CDR2 as YDEGEE. CDR3 length equals 17 residues. V lost 6 bases to trimming and J lost 0 bases, with 19 bases between them. The CDR3 is CASTPWSAVNSNQPQHF. CDR3 DNA: TGTGCCAGCACCCCTTGGAGTGCAGTTAATAGCAATCAGCCCCAGCATTTT.

The V call is TRBV2, the J call TRBJ1-1, with 11 bases aligning to TRBD1. CDR1 and CDR2 from the germline V gene are SNHLY and FYNNEI. V dropped 8 bases and J dropped 1; count of bases not matched to a gene: 0. CDR3 size: 13 residues. The CDR3 DNA is TGTGCCAGCGGGACAGGGGGGAACACTGAAGCTTTCTTT. Amino acids: CASGTGGNTEAFF.

V usage is TRBV5-1 and J usage is TRBJ2-3, with D unclear. The V end was cut by 0 bases, the J end by 5 bases, with 7 bases between. Germline V gene sequence: CDR1 SGHRS, CDR2 YFSETQ. The CDR3 totals 13 residues. For the CDR3, the DNA is TGCGCCAGCAGCTTGGTAGGCGTAGATACGCAGTATTTT. Amino acids: CASSLVGVDTQYF.

This chain connects TRBV29-1 to TRBJ1-1, with no clear D. Trimming removed 2 bases from V and 0 bases from J, with 7 bases in between. The CDR3 length is 13 residues. Germline CDR1 is SQVTM and CDR2 is ANQGSEA. DNA for the CDR3: TGCAGCGTTGAACGGTCGATGAACACTGAAGCTTTCTTT. It specifies CSVERSMNTEAFF.

The chain combines TRBV7-9 with TRBJ1-2; TRBD1 is a possible D gene (6 bases). The germline V gene has CDR1 SEHNR and CDR2 FQNEAQ (reference sequence). This CDR3 has 13 amino acids. V lost 5 bases and J lost 6, with 13 bases in between. CDR3 residues: CASSLTGPNGYTF. For the CDR3, the DNA is TGTGCCAGCAGCCTGACAGGTCCCAATGGCTACACCTTC. Filled out from reference TRBV7-9 and TRBJ1-2, the complete variable domain reads DTGVSQNPRHKITKRGQNVTFRCDPISEHNRLYWYRQTLGQGPEFLTYFQNEAQLEKSRLLSDRFSAERPKGSFSTLEIQRTEQGDSAMYLCASSLTGPNGYTFGSGTRLTVV.

V usage is TRBV5-4 and J usage is TRBJ2-2, with 8 nucleotides matching TRBD2. The germline CDR1 and CDR2 sequences are SGHNT and YYREEE (reference sequence). The CDR3 loop spans 16 amino acids. J lost 2 bases, V lost 4 bases, and 7 bases had no gene match. CDR3 loop: CASSRRTSQNTGELFF. Here the CDR3 DNA reads TGTGCCAGCAGCCGGAGGACTAGCCAAAACACCGGGGAGCTGTTTTTT.

Worth noting for this clone: Its ends do not fully match the called genes, so a read error is possible. CDR3 region: CASSEYEQYF. In nucleotides, the CDR3 is TGTGCCAGCAGCGAATACGAGCAGTACTTC. The gene calls are TRBV25-1 and TRBJ2-7; D gene uncertain. This CDR3 has 10 amino acids. Looked up from germline, CDR1 is MGHDK and CDR2 is SYGVNS.

The V call is TRBV19, the J call TRBJ2-5; TRBD2 is a possible D gene (7 bases). With 5 bases removed from V and 0 bases from J, the gap between germline ends came to 19 bases. The CDR3 contains 17 residues. The germline gives CDR1 LNHDA, CDR2 SQIVND (reference sequence). This chain's CDR3 is CASSPRRAGAYQETQYF. DNA for the CDR3: TGTGCCAGTAGTCCTCGGCGGGCGGGGGCCTACCAAGAGACCCAGTACTTC.

J is TRBJ1-1 and V is TRBV7-9; D gene uncertain. Trimming left V 1 base short and J 1 base short, with 7 bases between. The CDR3 has 14 amino acids. CDR1 is SEHNR, CDR2 FQNEAQ, per germline (reference sequence). CDR3 residues: CASSLDPRNTEAFF. As DNA, the CDR3 is TGTGCCAGCAGCTTAGACCCCCGGAACACTGAAGCTTTCTTT.

The CDR3 is CASSLIGGLVNGYTF. CDR3 nucleotides: TGTGCCAGCAGCTTAATTGGGGGGCTCGTGAATGGCTACACCTTC. The rearrangement uses TRBV7-2 and TRBJ1-2, with D possibly being TRBD1 (6 bases). The CDR3 totals 15 residues. Germline CDR1 reads SGHTA; CDR2 reads FQGNSA. The V end was cut by 2 bases, the J end by 6 bases, with 16 bases between.

The J gene is TRBJ1-3, the V gene TRBV30; D perhaps matches TRBD1 (5 bases). Germline V gives CDR1 GTSNPN, CDR2 SVGIG (reference sequence). CDR3 length equals 14 residues. V was pared by 1 base and J by 8 bases, with 15 bases between. CDR3 bases: TGTGCCTGGAGTGGGGCAGGGTGGCTGGACACCATATATTTT. Translation gives CAWSGAGWLDTIYF.

The V and J genes are TRBV5-1 and TRBJ2-7; D is unresolved. This CDR3 contains 14 residues. CDR1 and CDR2 from the germline V gene are SGHRS and YFSETQ. Trimming took 0 bases from V and 5 from J, leaving 12 bases between them. CDR3 DNA sequence: TGCGCCAGCAGCTTGGGGTCCCTCTCGAACGAGCAGTACTTC. Translated: CASSLGSLSNEQYF.

This chain joins TRBV2 and TRBJ1-2; TRBD1 agrees at 7 bases. The trim removed 0 bases at V and 6 bases at J, leaving 7 bases unmatched. The CDR3 has 15 amino acids. CDR1 and CDR2 from the germline V gene are SNHLY and FYNNEI. CDR3 sequence reads: CASSEAPRGGDGYTF. The CDR3 DNA is TGTGCCAGCAGTGAAGCCCCCAGGGGGGGGGATGGCTACACCTTC.

This clone has a single count. The chain is built from TRBV11-3 and TRBJ2-2; the D is unclear. There are 16 residues in the CDR3. Germline CDR1 reads SGHNT; CDR2 reads YENEEA. Trimming took off 0 bases at V and 4 bases at J, with 12 bases between the two ends. The CDR3 region is CASSLERWGFTGELFF. CDR3 in DNA: TGTGCCAGCAGCTTAGAACGTTGGGGTTTCACCGGGGAGCTGTTTTTT.